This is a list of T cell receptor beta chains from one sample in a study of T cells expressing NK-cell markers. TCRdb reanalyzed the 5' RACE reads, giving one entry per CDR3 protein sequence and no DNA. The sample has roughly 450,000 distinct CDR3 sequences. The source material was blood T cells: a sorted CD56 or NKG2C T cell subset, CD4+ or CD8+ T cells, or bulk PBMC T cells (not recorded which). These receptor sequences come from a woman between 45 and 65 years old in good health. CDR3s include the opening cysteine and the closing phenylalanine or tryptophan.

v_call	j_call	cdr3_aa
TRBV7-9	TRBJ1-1	CASSLSAGENTEAFF
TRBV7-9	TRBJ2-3	CASSFWLARTDTQYF
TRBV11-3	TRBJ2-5	CASSKLRPPVETQYF
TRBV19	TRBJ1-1	CASSIRAGANTEAFF
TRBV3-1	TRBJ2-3	CASSHAMRDTQYF
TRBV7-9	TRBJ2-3	CASSLEGELDTQYF
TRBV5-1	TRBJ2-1	CASSALPRGRGLYNEQFF
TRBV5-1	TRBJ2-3	CASSVPGQRTSGRPVDTQYF
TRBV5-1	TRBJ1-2	CASSLGQGALHYGYTF
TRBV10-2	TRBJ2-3	CASSESETDTQYF
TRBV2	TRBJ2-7	CASRAQGGSYEQYF
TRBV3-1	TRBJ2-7	CASSPATLATYEQYF
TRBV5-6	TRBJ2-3	CASRAIAGSTDTQYF
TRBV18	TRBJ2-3	CASSPSRDEDADTQYF
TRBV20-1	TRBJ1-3	CSARDQVRAGNTIYF
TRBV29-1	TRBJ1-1	CSVVAEVTEAFF
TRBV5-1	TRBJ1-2	CASSLDAGGGYTF
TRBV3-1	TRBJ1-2	CASSYGTGVSGYTF